Each of the 12 T cell receptor beta chains below was sequenced from the same sample in a study of blood T cell repertoires in COVID-19. Only in-frame clones appear in the TCRdb table, and some are missing; sequencing was by immunoSEQ multiplex PCR. The sample has around 140,000 clones, approximately 80% seen once. Sequences were obtained from PBMCs or T cells enriched from blood (not recorded which). These receptors came from a woman between 45 and 65 years old who had recovered from COVID-19.

The chain links TRBV12-3 or TRBV12-4 to TRBJ1-2; tentative D call: TRBD1 (5 bases). V was trimmed by 5 bases and J by 8 bases, leaving 15 bases between them. This CDR3 is 13 amino acids long. The CDR3 region has the DNA TGTGCCAGCAGTAACCGATGGGGGGAGGGCTACACCTTC. Encoded protein: CASSNRWGEGYTF.

The chain is built from TRBV5-1 and TRBJ2-3; 7 nucleotides line up with TRBD1. CDR1 is SGHRS, CDR2 YFSETQ, per germline. The CDR3 is 17 residues long. V shed 0 bases and J 0 bases; nucleotides not matched to a gene: 7. The CDR3 bases are TGCGCCAGCAGCTTGGTTAAAACAGGGGCGAGCACAGATACGCAGTATTTT. Translation gives CASSLVKTGASTDTQYF.

This clone was seen a single time. V and J are TRBV6-5 and TRBJ2-5; 8 bases match TRBD1. This CDR3 has 13 residues. With 8 bases clipped from V and 2 bases from J, the junction kept 4 bases outside the gene matches. Germline-derived CDR1 and CDR2 are MNHEY and SVGAGI. Here the CDR3 reads CASWTGPQETQYF. The CDR3 region has the DNA TGTGCCAGCTGGACAGGGCCTCAAGAGACCCAGTACTTC.

The table lists this clone with a few counts. CDR3 coding DNA: TGCGCCAGCCGACTTGGGGCCGCGGACACTGAAGCTTTCTTT. This encodes CASRLGAADTEAFF. The chain employs TRBV5-1 and TRBJ1-1; possibly TRBD1 for D (5 bases). The germline CDR1 and CDR2 sequences are SGHRS and YFSETQ. The CDR3 has 14 residues. Trimming removed 7 bases from V and 3 bases from J, with 16 bases in between.

V gene TRBV6-9 combines with J gene TRBJ1-5, with 9 positions matching TRBD1. After removal of 5 bases from V and 7 bases from J, the junction contained 9 bases not matched to a gene. The CDR3 consists of 15 residues. From germline, CDR1 is MNHGY and CDR2 SVAAGI. The CDR3 sequence: CASSHPGTGCQPQHF. CDR3 nucleotide sequence: TGTGCCAGCAGTCATCCCGGGACAGGGTGCCAGCCCCAGCATTTT.

This chain uses TRBV5-1 with TRBJ1-2; 7 bases match TRBD1. The length of the CDR3 is 17 residues. Germline V lookup: CDR1 SGHRS, CDR2 YFSETQ. Germline trimming cut 0 bases from V and 1 base from J; bases unmatched to any gene: 9. The CDR3 reads CASSLEVRGTLNYGYTF. The CDR3 DNA sequence: TGCGCCAGCAGCTTGGAGGTCAGGGGGACCCTTAACTATGGCTACACCTTC.

This chain connects TRBV28 to TRBJ1-4; D unclear. The V end lost 5 bases, the J end lost 6 bases, and 10 bases lay between the germline ends. CDR3 length: 13 amino acids. Germline values: CDR1 MDHEN, CDR2 SYDVKM. The CDR3 DNA sequence: TGTGCCAGCAGTATACATCTCGATGAAAAACTGTTTTTT. It yields the protein CASSIHLDEKLFF. Supplemented by reference TRBV28 and TRBJ1-4, the full variable domain reads DVKVTQSSRYLVKRTGEKVFLECVQDMDHENMFWYRQDPGLGLRLIYFSYDVKMKEKGDIPEGYSVSREKKERFSLILESASTNQTSMYLCASSIHLDEKLFFGSGTQLSVL.

The rearrangement links TRBV1 to TRBJ2-7; the table names TRBD1, a call not compared with the DNA. TRBV1 is a pseudogene segment. The CDR3 runs 12 residues. CDR3 coding DNA: TGCACCAGCGGGGACAGGCACAACGAGCAGTACTTC. Its translation: CTSGDRHNEQYF.

The chain uses TRBV7-2 and TRBJ1-2, with TRBD1 as a possible D gene (6 bases). Germline-derived CDR1 and CDR2 are SGHTA and FQGNSA. This CDR3 is 16 amino acids long. Trimming left V 6 bases short and J 6 bases short, with 23 bases between. For the CDR3, the DNA is TGTGCCAGCAGTCGTCTTGTCATTCGGGGGGCGGATGGCTACACCTTC. Its protein is CASSRLVIRGADGYTF. The full variable domain, in which reference TRBV7-2 and TRBJ1-2 provide the parts outside the CDR3, is GAGVSQSPSNKVTEKGKDVELRCDPISGHTALYWYRQSLGQGLEFLIYFQGNSAPDKSGLPSDRFSAERTGGSVSTLTIQRTQQEDSAVYLCASSRLVIRGADGYTFGSGTRLTVV.

CDR3 bases: TGTGCCAGTAGTATAGTTTCAGGACTGGCAGGCAATCAGCCCCAGCATTTT. Translated: CASSIVSGLAGNQPQHF. V is TRBV19 and J is TRBJ1-5; no reliable D call. This CDR3 spans 17 amino acids. Germline CDR1 is LNHDA and CDR2 is SQIVND (reference sequence). V was trimmed by 1 base and J by 2 bases, leaving 15 bases between them.

This chain uses TRBV5-1 with TRBJ2-3; 7 bases are shared with TRBD2. The CDR3 is 13 amino acids. Germline CDR1 is SGHRS and CDR2 is YFSETQ. The V segment lost 1 base and the J segment 6 bases; nucleotides outside the gene matches: 2. Here the CDR3 DNA reads TGCGCCAGCAGCTTGCGGGGGGAGGATACGCAGTATTTT. It codes for CASSLRGEDTQYF.

The V gene is TRBV10-3, the J gene TRBJ2-5, with 13 nucleotides matching TRBD2. The trim removed 4 bases at V and 5 bases at J, leaving 10 bases unmatched. This CDR3 comprises 17 residues. Germline V gives CDR1 ENHRY, CDR2 SYGVKD. The CDR3 here is CAISGTSGGAGDETQYF. The CDR3, as DNA: TGTGCCATCAGTGGAACTAGCGGGGGGGCCGGGGACGAGACCCAGTACTTC.